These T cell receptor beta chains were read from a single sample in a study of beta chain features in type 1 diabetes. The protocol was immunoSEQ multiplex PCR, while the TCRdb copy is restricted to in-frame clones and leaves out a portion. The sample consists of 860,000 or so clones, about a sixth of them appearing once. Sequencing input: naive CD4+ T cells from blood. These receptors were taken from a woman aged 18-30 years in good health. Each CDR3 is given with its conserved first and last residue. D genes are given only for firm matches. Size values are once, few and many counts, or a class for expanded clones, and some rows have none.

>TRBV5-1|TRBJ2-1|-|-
CASEGSGSYNEQFF
TGCGCCAGCGAAGGGTCGGGCTCCTACAATGAGCAGTTCTTC
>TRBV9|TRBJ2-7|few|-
CASSVGTGDYEQYF
TGTGCCAGCAGCGTCGGGACTGGCGACTACGAGCAGTACTTC
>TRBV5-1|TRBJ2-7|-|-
CASSLAPNPSYEQYF
TGCGCCAGCAGCTTAGCCCCTAACCCCTCCTACGAGCAGTACTTC
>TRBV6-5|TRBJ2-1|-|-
CASSYVVSSYNEQFF
TGTGCCAGCAGTTACGTTGTGAGCTCCTACAATGAGCAGTTCTTC
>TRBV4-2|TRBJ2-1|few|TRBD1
CASRPWTGLNEQFF
TGTGCCAGCAGACCATGGACAGGGCTTAATGAGCAGTTCTTC
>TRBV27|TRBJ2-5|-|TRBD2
CASRKSGSETQYF
TGTGCCAGCAGAAAGAGCGGGAGTGAGACCCAGTACTTC
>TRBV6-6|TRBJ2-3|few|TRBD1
CASFGTGYTDTQYF
TGTGCCAGCTTTGGGACAGGGTATACAGATACGCAGTATTTT
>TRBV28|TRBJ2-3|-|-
CASSFFGGSADTQYF
TGTGCCAGCAGTTTTTTCGGGGGTAGTGCAGATACGCAGTATTTT
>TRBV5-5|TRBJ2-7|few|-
CASSLTVYEQYF
TGTGCCAGCAGCCTGACAGTCTACGAGCAGTACTTC
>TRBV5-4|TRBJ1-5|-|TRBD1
CASSPDRGQPQHF
TGTGCCAGCAGCCCGGACAGGGGACAGCCCCAGCATTTT